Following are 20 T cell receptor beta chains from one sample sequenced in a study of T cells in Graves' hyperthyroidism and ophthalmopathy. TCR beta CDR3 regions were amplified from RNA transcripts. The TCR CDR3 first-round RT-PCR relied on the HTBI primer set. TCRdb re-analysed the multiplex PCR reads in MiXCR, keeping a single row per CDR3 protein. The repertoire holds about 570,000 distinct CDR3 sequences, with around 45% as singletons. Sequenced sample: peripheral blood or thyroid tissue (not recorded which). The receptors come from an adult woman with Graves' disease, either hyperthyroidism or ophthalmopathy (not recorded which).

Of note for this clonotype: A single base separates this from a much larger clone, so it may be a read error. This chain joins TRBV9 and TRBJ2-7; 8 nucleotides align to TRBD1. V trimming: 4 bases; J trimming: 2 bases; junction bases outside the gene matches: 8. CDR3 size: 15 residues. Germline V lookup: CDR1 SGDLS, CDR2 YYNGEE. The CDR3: CASSPQTGATYEQYF. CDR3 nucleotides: TGTGCCAGCAGCCCCCAGACAGGGGCCACCTACGAGCAGTACTTC.

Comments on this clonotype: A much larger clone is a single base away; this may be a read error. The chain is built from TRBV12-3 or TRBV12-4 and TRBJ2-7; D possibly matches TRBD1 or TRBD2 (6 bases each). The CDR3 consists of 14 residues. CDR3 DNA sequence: TGTGCCAGCAGTTTAGGGGTCGGGGGCTACGGGCAGTACTTC. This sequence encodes CASSLGVGGYGQYF.

The DNA of the CDR3 is TGCAGCATGACAGGGGATCGGTTCCAAGAGACCCAGTACTTC. As protein: CSMTGDRFQETQYF. The chain has TRBV29-1 and TRBJ2-5; 8 bases map to TRBD1. Germline V gene lookup returns CDR1 SQVTM and CDR2 ANQGSEA. The ends lost 8 bases at V and 1 base at J; junction bases unmatched: 9. CDR3 length equals 14 residues.

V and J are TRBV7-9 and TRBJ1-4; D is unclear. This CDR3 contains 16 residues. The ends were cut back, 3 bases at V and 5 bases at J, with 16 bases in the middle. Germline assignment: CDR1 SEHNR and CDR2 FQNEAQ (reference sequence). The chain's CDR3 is CASSLEASVTNEKLFF. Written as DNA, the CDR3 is TGTGCCAGCAGCTTGGAGGCTAGCGTAACCAATGAAAAACTGTTTTTT.

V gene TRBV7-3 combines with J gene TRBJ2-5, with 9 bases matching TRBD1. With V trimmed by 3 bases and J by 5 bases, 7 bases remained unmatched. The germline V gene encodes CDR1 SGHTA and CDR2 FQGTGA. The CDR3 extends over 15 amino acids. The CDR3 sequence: CASSFRTGEEETQYF. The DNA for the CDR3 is TGTGCCAGCAGCTTCCGGACAGGGGAAGAGGAGACCCAGTACTTC.

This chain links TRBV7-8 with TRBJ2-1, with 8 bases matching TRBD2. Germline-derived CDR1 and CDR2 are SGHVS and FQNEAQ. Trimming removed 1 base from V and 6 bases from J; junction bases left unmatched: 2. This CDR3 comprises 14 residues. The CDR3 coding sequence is TGTGCCAGCAGCTTAGGGACTAGCTTCAATGAGCAGTTCTTC. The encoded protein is CASSLGTSFNEQFF.

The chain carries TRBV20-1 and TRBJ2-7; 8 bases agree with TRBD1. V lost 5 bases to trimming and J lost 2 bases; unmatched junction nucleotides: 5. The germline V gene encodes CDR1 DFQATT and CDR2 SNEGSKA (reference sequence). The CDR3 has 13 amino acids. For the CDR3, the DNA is TGCAGTGCTGGCGGGACAGGCACCTACGAGCAGTACTTC. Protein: CSAGGTGTYEQYF.

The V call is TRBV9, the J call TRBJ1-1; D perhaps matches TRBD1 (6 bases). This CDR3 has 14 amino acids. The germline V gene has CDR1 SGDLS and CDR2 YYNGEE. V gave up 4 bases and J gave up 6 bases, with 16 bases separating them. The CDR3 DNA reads TGTGCCAGCAGCTCGGGCGGGGGCGAGGCTGAAGCTTTCTTT. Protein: CASSSGGGEAEAFF.

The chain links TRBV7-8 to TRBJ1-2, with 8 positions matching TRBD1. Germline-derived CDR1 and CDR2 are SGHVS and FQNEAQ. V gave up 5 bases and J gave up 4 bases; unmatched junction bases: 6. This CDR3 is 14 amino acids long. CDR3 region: CASSTGQGSYGYTF. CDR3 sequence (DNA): TGTGCCAGCAGCACAGGACAGGGTAGCTATGGCTACACCTTC.

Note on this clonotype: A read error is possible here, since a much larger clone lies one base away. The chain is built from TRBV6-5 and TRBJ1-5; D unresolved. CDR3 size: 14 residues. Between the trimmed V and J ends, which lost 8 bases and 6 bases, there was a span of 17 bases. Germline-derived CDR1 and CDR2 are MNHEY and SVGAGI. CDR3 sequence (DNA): TGTGCCAGCTGTGAAGATCCGGGGATTCAGCCCCAGCATTTT. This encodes CASCEDPGIQPQHF.

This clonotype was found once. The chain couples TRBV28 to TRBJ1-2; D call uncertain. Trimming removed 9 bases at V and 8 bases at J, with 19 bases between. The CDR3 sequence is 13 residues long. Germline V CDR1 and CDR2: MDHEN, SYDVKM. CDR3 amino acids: CASAGRGRRGYTF. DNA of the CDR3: TGTGCCAGTGCGGGTCGGGGTCGGAGAGGCTACACCTTC.

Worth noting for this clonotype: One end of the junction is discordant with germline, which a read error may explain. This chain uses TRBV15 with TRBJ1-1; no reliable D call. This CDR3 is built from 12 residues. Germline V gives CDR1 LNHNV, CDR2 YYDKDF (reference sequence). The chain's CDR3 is CATSREGAEAFF. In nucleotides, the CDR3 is TGTGCCACCAGTAGAGAGGGCGCTGAAGCTTTCTTT. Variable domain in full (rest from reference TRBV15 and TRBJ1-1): DAMVIQNPRYQVTQFGKPVTLSCSQTLNHNVMYWYQQKSSQAPKLLFHYYDKDFNNEADTPDNFQSRRPNTSFCFLDIRSPGLGDTAMYLCATSREGAEAFFGQGTRLTVV.

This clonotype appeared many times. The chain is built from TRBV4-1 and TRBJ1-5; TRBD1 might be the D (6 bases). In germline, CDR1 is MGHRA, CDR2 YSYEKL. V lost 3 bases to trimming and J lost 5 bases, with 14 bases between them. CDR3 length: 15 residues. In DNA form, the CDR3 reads TGCGCCAGCAGCCAGAAGGACAGCAAAGATCAGCCCCAGCATTTT. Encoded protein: CASSQKDSKDQPQHF.

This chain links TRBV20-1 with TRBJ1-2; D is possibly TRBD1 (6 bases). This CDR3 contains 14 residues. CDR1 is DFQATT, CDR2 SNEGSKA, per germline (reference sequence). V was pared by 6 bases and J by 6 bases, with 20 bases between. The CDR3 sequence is CSARDTSGDDGYTF. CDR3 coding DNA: TGCAGTGCCCGGGACACTTCCGGGGACGATGGCTACACCTTC.

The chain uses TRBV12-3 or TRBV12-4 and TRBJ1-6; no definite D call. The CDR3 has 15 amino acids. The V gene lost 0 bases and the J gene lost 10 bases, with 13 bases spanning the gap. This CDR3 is CASSLAADGISPLHF. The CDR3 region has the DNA TGTGCCAGCAGTTTAGCGGCAGACGGGATCTCACCCCTCCACTTT.

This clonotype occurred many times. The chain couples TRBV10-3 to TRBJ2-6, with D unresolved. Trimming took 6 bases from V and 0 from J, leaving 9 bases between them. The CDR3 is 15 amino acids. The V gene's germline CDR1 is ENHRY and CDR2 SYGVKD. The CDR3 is CAISGPSSGANVLTF. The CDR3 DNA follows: TGTGCCATCAGCGGACCGAGCTCTGGGGCCAACGTCCTGACTTTC.

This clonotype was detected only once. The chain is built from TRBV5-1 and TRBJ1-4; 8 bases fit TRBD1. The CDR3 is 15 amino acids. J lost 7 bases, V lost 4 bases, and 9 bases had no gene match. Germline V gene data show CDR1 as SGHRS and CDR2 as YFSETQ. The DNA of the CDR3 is TGCGCCAGCAGCGACGGGACAGGTCTCACTGAAAAACTGTTTTTT. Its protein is CASSDGTGLTEKLFF.

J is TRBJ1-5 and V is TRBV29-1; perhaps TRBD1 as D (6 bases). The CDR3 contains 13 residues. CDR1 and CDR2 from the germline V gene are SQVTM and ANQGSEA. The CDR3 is CSASFGGGQPQHF. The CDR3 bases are TGCAGTGCTAGTTTCGGGGGCGGGCAGCCCCAGCATTTT.

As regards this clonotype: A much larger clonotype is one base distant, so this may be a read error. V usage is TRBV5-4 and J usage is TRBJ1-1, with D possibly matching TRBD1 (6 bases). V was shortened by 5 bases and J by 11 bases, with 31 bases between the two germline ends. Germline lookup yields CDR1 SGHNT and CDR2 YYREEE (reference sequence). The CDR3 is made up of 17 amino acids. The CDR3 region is CASRENEGVPNFIDAFF. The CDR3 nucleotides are TGTGCCAGCAGGGAAAATGAGGGGGTGCCCAACTTTATTGATGCTTTCTTT.

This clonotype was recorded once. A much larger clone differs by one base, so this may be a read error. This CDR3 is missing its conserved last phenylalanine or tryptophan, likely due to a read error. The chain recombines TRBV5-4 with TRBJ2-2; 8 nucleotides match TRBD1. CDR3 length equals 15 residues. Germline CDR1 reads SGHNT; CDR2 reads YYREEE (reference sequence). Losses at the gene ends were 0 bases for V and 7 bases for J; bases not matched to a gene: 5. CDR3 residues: CASSLVSGGFGELFV. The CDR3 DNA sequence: TGTGCCAGCAGCTTGGTGTCAGGGGGCTTCGGGGAGCTGTTTGTT.